This TCR beta chain was sequenced in a study of T cell repertoires in cytomegalovirus infection. Study-wide background: Recently identified HLA-C-restricted CMV epitopes were among the peptides used. Indications came from public TCR beta signatures; they pointed to CMV infection and to a matching HLA type.

CDR3 length equals 12 residues. Germline assignment: CDR1 MNHNY and CDR2 SVGAGI (reference sequence). V gave up 5 bases and J gave up 8 bases, with 10 bases separating them. Concerning this clonotype: The antigen is unknown.

Notes on the study in general: Adding up the frequency of public TCR beta families identified people who carried CMV plus the relevant HLA.

MiXCR, run by TCRdb on the reads, gives a single entry per CDR3 protein. The table lists more than 85,000 distinct CDR3 sequences, 25% to 30% of them singletons, with about 81% in the top ten. The chain joins TRBV6-6 to TRBJ1-5; D is unresolved. The material sequenced was CD8+ T cells from cultured PBMCs, taken from culture after CMV antigen stimulation. The receptor's source is a human donor in good health (CMV status not recorded). Some clones in this sample may be carry-over from other donors' samples. The CDR3 protein is CASSTGSEPQHF. Written as DNA, the CDR3 is TGTGCCAGCAGTACCGGTAGCGAGCCCCAGCATTTT.